The clone carrying this T cell receptor beta chain has only a few counts. MiXCR, applied by TCRdb to the RACE reads, yields one record per CDR3 protein. The sample shows under 400,000 distinct CDR3 sequences, 4.5% to 5.5% of them seen only once. The data stem from a study of human T cells and chemical hapten exposure. Time point denoted: pre-sensitization, week 0. Treatment reported: therapeutic diphenylcyclopropenone sensitization with weekly scalp DPC. Per the germline V gene, CDR1 is MNHEY and CDR2 is SVGAGI. CDR3 size: 19 residues. The V end lost 2 bases, the J end lost 0 bases, and 20 bases lay between the germline ends.

Sequencing was performed on whole blood, taken in connection with sensitization to the hapten diphenylcyclopropenone (DPC). V is TRBV6-5 and J is TRBJ1-3; a weak D match, TRBD1 (6 bases). This clonotype originated in a woman aged 45 to 65 with alopecia areata. Some clones in this sample may be carry-over from other donors' samples. Written as DNA, the CDR3 is TGTGCCAGCAGTTACGAACGACAGGACCTGCTTTACTCTGGAAACACCATATATTTT. Protein sequence: CASSYERQDLLYSGNTIYF.